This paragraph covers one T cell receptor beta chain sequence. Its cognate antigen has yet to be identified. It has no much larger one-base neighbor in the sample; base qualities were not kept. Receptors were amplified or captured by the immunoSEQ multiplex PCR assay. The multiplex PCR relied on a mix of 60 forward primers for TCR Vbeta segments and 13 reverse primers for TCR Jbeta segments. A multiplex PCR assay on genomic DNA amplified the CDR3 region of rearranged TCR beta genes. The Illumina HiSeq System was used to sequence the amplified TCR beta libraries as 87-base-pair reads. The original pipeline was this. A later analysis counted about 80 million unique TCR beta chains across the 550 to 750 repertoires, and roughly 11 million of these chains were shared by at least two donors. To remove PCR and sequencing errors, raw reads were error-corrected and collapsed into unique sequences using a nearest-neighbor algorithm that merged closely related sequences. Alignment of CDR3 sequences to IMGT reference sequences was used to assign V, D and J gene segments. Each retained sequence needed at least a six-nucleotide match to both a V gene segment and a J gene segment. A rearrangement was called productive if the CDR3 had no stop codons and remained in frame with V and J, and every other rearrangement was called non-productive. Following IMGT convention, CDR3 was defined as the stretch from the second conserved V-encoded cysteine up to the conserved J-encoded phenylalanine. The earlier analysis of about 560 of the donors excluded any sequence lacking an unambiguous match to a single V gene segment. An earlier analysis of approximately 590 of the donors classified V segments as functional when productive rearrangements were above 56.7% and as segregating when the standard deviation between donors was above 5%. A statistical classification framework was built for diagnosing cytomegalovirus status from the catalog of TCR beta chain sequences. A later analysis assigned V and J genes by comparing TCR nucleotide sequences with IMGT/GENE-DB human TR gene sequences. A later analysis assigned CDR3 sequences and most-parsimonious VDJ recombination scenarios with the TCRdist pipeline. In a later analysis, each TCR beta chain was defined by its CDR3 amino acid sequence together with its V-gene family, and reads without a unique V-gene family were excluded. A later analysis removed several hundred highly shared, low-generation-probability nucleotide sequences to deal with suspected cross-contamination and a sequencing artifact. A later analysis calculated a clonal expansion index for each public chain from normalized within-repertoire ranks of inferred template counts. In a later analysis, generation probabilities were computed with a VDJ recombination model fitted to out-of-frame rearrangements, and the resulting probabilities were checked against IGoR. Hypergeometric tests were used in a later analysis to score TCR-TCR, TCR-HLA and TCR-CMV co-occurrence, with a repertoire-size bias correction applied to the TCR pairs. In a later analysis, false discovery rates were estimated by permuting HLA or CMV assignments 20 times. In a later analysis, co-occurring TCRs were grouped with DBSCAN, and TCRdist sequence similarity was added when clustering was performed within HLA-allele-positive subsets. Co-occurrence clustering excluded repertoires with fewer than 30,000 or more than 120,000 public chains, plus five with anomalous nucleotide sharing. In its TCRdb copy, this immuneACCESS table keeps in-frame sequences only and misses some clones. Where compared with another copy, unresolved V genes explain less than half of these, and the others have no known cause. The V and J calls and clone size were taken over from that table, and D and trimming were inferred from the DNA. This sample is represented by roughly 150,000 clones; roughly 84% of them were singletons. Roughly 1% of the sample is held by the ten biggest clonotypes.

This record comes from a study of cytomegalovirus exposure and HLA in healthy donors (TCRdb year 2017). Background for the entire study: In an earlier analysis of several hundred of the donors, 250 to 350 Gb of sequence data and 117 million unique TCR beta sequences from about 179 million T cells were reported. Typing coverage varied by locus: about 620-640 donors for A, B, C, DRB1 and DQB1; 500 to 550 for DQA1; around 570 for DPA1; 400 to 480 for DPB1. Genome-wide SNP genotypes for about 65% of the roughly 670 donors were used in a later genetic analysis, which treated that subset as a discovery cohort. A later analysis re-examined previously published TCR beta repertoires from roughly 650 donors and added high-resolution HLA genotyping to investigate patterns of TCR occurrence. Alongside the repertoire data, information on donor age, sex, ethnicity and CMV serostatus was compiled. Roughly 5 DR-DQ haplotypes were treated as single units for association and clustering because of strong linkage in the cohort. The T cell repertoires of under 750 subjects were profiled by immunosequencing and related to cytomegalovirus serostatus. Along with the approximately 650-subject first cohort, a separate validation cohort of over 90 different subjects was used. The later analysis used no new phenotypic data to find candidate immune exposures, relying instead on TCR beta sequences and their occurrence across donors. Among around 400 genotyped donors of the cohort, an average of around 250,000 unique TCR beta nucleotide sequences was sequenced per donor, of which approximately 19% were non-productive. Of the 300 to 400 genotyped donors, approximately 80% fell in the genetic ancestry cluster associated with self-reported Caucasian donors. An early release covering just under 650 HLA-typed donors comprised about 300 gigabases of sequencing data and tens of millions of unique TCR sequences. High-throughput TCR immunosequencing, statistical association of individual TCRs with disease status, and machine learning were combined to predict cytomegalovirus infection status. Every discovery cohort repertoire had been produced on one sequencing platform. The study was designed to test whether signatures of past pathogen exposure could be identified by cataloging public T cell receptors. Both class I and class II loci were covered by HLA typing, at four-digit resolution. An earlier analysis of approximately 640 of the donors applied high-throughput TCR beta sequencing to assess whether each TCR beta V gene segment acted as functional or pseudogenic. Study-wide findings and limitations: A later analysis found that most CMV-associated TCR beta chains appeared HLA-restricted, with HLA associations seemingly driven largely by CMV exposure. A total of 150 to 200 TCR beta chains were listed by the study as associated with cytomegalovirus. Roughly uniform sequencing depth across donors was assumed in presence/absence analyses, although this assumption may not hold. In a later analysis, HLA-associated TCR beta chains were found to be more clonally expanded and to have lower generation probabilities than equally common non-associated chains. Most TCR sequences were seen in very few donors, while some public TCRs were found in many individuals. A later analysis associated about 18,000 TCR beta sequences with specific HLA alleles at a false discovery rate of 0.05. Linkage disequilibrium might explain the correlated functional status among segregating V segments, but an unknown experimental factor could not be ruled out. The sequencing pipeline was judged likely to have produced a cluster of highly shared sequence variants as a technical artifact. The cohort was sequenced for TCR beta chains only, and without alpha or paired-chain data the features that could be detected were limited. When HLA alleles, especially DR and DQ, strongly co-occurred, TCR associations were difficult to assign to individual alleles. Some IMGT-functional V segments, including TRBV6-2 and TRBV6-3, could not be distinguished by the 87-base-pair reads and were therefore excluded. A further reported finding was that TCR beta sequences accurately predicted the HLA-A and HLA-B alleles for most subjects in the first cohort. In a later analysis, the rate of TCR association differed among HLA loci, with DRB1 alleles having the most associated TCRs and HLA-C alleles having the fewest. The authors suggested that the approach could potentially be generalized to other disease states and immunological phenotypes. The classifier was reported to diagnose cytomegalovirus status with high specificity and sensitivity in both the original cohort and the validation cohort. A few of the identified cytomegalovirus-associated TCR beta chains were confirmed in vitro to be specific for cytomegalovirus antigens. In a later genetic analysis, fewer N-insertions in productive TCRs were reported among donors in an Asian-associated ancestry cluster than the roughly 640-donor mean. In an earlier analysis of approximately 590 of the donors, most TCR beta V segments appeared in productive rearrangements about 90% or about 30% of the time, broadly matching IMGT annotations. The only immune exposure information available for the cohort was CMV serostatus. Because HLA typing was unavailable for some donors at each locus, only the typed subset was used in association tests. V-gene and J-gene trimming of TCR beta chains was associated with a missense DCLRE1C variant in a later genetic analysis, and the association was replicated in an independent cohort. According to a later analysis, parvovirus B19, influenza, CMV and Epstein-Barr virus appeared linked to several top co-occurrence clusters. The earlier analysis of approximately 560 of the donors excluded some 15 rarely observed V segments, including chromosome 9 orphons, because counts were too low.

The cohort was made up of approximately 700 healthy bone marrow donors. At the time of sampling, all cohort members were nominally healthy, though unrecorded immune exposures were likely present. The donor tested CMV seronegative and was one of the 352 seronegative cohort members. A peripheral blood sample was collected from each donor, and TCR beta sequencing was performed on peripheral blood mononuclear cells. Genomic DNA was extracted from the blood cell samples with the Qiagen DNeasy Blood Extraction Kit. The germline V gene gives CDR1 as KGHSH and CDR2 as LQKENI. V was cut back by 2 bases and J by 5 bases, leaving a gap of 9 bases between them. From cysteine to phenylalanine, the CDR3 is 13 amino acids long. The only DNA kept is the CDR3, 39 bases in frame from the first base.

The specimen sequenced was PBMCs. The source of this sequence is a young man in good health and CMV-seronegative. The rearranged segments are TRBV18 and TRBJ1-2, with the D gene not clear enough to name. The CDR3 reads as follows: CASSPVRGYGYTF. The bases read TGTGCCAGCTCACCAGTCCGGGGTTATGGCTACACCTTC.